These 9 T cell receptor beta chains were sequenced from one sample in a study of CD8+ T cells in alopecia areata. In each case, RNA was isolated and then reverse transcribed into cDNA as the sequencing template. Generated by immunoSEQ multiplex PCR, the TCRdb table keeps only in-frame clones and is missing some. This table has about 300,000 clones, 55% to 75% appearing once. Treatment here: oral pan-JAK inhibitor, 5-10 mg twice daily. The source was CD4+ T cells sorted from blood, collected at week 24, from a patient treated with tofacitinib. The receptor set was obtained from a human donor with alopecia areata.

The gene calls are TRBV25-1 and TRBJ1-4; D not resolved. V was clipped by 2 bases and J by 8 bases, with 3 bases between them. Germline V lookup: CDR1 MGHDK, CDR2 SYGVNS. This CDR3 is 11 amino acids long. As DNA, the CDR3 is TGTGCCAGCAGTGAAAGAGAAAAACTGTTTTTT. It codes for CASSEREKLFF.

This clone came up a few times. The rearrangement uses TRBV10-3 and TRBJ2-7; D unclear. The CDR3 is made up of 13 amino acids. CDR1 and CDR2 from the germline V gene are ENHRY and SYGVKD. V gave up 6 bases and J gave up 4 bases, with 13 bases separating them. The CDR3 DNA follows: TGTGCCATCAGCGAAACTTCCCCATACGAGCAGTACTTC. Translation: CAISETSPYEQYF.

Points on this clone: This sequence may be a read error, since a much larger clone differs from it by one base. The rearrangement joins TRBV7-2 to TRBJ1-1, with D hard to call. CDR1 and CDR2 (germline): SGHTA, FQGNSA. Trimming removed 1 base at V and 1 base at J, with 4 bases between. The CDR3 spans 13 residues. The CDR3 DNA sequence: TGTGCCAGCAGCTTAGGGTCGAACACTGAAGCTTTCTTT. This codes for CASSLGSNTEAFF.

V is TRBV7-9 and J is TRBJ1-2; D ambiguous. Trimming shortened V by 5 bases and J by 7 bases, and 5 bases separated the two germline ends. Germline V lookup: CDR1 SEHNR, CDR2 FQNEAQ (reference sequence). The CDR3 extends over 10 amino acids. CDR3 region: CASSPGGYTF. The CDR3 nucleotides are TGTGCCAGCAGCCCCGGTGGCTACACCTTC.

This chain connects TRBV6-5 to TRBJ1-4, with D tentatively TRBD1 (5 bases). CDR3 length: 15 amino acids. Germline V gene lookup returns CDR1 MNHEY and CDR2 SVGAGI. V was cut by 4 bases and J by 6 bases, with 15 bases left in between. CDR3 sequence: CASSSSFGTDEKLFF. The CDR3 coding sequence is TGTGCCAGCAGTTCCAGTTTCGGGACGGATGAAAAACTGTTTTTT.

CDR3 amino acids: CASSQEEHRISANTGELFF. The CDR3 DNA reads TGCGCCAGCAGCCAAGAAGAACACAGGATTTCGGCGAACACCGGGGAGCTGTTTTTT. The chain joins TRBV4-1 to TRBJ2-2, with D possibly matching TRBD1 (5 bases). V dropped 0 bases and J dropped 0 bases, with 17 bases sitting between them. This CDR3 has 19 amino acids. CDR1 is MGHRA and CDR2 is YSYEKL in the germline V gene.

The chain is built from TRBV4-3 and TRBJ2-1; D unresolved. Germline V gene data show CDR1 as LGHNA and CDR2 as YSLEER. The V and J ends lost 0 bases and 5 bases respectively, with 14 bases between them. The CDR3 covers 16 residues. Written as DNA, the CDR3 is TGCGCCAGCAGCCAAGATTTGGCTTTCCATAACAATGAGCAGTTCTTC. Its protein product is CASSQDLAFHNNEQFF.

CDR3 protein: CASSSGLMNYEQYF. CDR3 nucleotide sequence: TGTGCCAGCAGCTCCGGACTTATGAACTACGAGCAGTACTTC. J is TRBJ2-7 and V is TRBV7-2; D is perhaps TRBD2 (5 bases). The CDR3 covers 14 residues. Germline V CDR1 and CDR2: SGHTA, FQGNSA. V shed 4 bases and J shed 3 bases, with 13 bases lying between them. The whole variable domain, filled in from reference TRBV7-2 and TRBJ2-7, reads GAGVSQSPSNKVTEKGKDVELRCDPISGHTALYWYRQSLGQGLEFLIYFQGNSAPDKSGLPSDRFSAERTGGSVSTLTIQRTQQEDSAVYLCASSSGLMNYEQYFGPGTRLTVT.

The chain joins TRBV7-2 to TRBJ1-4; possible D gene TRBD1, 5 bases. Germline loops: CDR1 SGHTA, CDR2 FQGNSA. The CDR3 contains 15 residues. The germline V and J ends were trimmed by 2 bases and 5 bases, with 12 bases remaining between them. The CDR3 loop reads CASSLYGAGNEKLFF. CDR3 nucleotides: TGTGCCAGCAGCTTATATGGGGCCGGCAATGAAAAACTGTTTTTT.